This T cell receptor (beta chain) originates from a study of T cells in Graves' hyperthyroidism and ophthalmopathy. Researchers took RNA transcripts and amplified the TCR beta CDR3 regions from them. Initially, a first-round RT-PCR of the TCR CDR3 employed the HTBI primer set. TCRdb re-analysed the multiplex PCR reads in MiXCR, keeping a single row per CDR3 protein. The sample consists of hundreds of thousands of distinct CDR3 sequences, just under 45% of them appearing once. Notes on this clonotype: The antigen remains unidentified.

Those patients with uncontrolled infection, other autoimmune disease, pregnancy or lactation were excluded. Orbital computed tomography, thyroid ultrasound, serum thyroxine and TRAb, and clinical symptoms together informed the diagnoses. General observations from the study: Median prediction lead before ophthalmopathy onset was six to eight months with the model. From stable hyperthyroidism, ophthalmopathy was separated by a 13 V-J model.

Sequenced sample: peripheral blood or thyroid tissue (not recorded which). This clonotype was obtained from an adult man with Graves' disease, either hyperthyroidism or ophthalmopathy (not recorded which).

The CDR3 loop reads CAWSVPGQGIYEQYF. The CDR3 DNA follows: TGTGCCTGGAGTGTACCCGGACAGGGCATATACGAGCAGTACTTC. The V and J genes are TRBV7-9 and TRBJ2-7; 8 bases map to TRBD1. V lost 11 bases and J lost 4; bases outside the gene matches: 16. This CDR3 region has 15 residues. CDR1 and CDR2 from the germline V gene are SEHNR and FQNEAQ (reference sequence).